A single TCR beta chain is shown here with its context. Compared with germline, one end of the junction differs, possibly owing to a read error. Using immunoSEQ multiplex PCR, the repertoire was profiled, and TCRdb retains in-frame clones only, with some absent. The table includes tens of thousands of clones, less than 85% detected once. This entry belongs to a study of blood T cell repertoires in COVID-19. Study background: Sites across the United States, Italy and Spain contributed samples from acute and convalescent COVID-19.

The CDR3 loop spans 17 amino acids. Germline V gene data show CDR1 as SGHRS and CDR2 as YFSETQ. This chain connects TRBV5-1 to TRBJ2-1; 8 bases line up with TRBD2. The material sequenced was peripheral blood. This TCR came from a human donor in a cohort sampled during active COVID-19. The CDR3, as DNA: TGCGCCCGCAGCTTGGCCGGGGGGGGGCCCCCCTACAATGAGCAGTTCTTC. It translates to CARSLAGGGPPYNEQFF.